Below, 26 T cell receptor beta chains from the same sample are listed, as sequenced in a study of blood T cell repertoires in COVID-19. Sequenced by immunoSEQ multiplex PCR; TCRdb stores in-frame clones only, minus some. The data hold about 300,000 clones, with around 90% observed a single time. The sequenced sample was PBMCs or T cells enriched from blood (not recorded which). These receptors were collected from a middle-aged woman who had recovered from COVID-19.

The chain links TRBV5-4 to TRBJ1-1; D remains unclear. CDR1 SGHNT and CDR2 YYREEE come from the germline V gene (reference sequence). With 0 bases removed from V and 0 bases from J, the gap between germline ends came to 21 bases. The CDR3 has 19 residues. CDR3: CASSLGMSKRKALNTEAFF. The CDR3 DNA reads TGTGCCAGCAGCTTGGGTATGTCAAAGAGGAAGGCATTGAACACTGAAGCTTTCTTT. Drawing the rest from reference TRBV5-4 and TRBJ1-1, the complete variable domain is ETGVTQSPTHLIKTRGQQVTLRCSSQSGHNTVSWYQQALGQGPQFIFQYYREEENGRGNFPPRFSGLQFPNYSSELNVNALELDDSALYLCASSLGMSKRKALNTEAFFGQGTRLTVV.

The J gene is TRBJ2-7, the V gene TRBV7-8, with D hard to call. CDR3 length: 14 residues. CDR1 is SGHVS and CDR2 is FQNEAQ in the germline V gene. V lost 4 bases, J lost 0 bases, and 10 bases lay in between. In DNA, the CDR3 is TGTGCCAGCAGCTCACCGAGGAGCTCCTACGAGCAGTACTTC. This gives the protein CASSSPRSSYEQYF.

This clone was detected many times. CDR3 sequence: CASSPSRGYGYTF. The CDR3, as DNA: TGTGCCAGCAGTCCATCGCGGGGGTACGGCTACACCTTC. The rearrangement joins TRBV6-5 to TRBJ1-2; weak D call: TRBD1 (5 bases). V lost 5 bases and J lost 8, with 15 bases in between. The CDR3 loop spans 13 amino acids. Germline V CDR1 and CDR2: MNHEY, SVGAGI.

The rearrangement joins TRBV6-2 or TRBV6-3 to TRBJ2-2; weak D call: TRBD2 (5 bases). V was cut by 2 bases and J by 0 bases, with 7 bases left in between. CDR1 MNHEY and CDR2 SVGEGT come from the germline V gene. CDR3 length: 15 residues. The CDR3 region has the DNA TGTGCCAGCAGTTACCCGGGAACGAACACCGGGGAGCTGTTTTTT. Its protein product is CASSYPGTNTGELFF.

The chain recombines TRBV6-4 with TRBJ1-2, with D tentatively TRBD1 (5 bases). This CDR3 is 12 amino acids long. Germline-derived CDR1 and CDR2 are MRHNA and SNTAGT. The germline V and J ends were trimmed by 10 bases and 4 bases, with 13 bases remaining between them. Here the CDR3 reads CATIRVTYGYTF. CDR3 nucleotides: TGTGCCACCATCAGGGTTACCTATGGCTACACCTTC.

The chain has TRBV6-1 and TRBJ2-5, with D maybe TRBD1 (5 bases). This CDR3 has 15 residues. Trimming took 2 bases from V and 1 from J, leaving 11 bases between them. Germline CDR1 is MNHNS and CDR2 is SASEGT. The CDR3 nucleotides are TGTGCCAGCAGTGAAATGTGGGGCGTCCAAGAGACCCAGTACTTC. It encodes CASSEMWGVQETQYF.

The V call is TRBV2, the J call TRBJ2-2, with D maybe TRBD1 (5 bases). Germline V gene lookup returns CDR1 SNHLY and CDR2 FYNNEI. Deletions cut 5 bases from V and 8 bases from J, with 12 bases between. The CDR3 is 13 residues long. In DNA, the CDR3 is TGTGCCAGCAGTCCAGACACAGGTGGGGAGCTGTTTTTT. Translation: CASSPDTGGELFF. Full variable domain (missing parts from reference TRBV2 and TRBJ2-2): EPEVTQTPSHQVTQMGQEVILRCVPISNHLYFYWYRQILGQKVEFLVSFYNNEISEKSEIFDDQFSVERPDGSNFTLKIRSTKLEDSAMYFCASSPDTGGELFFGEGSRLTVL.

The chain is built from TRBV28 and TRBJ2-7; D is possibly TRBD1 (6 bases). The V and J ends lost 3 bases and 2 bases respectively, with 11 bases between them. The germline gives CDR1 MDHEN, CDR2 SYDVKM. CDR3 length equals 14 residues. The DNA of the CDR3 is TGTGCCAGCAGTTTGCAGGGGCTCACCTACGAGCAGTACTTC. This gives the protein CASSLQGLTYEQYF.

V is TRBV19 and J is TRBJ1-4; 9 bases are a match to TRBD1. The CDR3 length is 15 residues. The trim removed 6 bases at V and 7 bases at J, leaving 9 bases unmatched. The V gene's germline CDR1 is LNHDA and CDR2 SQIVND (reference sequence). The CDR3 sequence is CASRDTGTGIEKLFF. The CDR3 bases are TGTGCCAGTAGGGATACCGGGACAGGGATTGAAAAACTGTTTTTT.

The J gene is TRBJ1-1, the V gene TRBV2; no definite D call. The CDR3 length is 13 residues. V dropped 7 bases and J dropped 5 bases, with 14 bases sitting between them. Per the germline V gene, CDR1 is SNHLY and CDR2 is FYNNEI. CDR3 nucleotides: TGTGCCAGCAATGGGCTGGAGGGAACTGAAGCTTTCTTT. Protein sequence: CASNGLEGTEAFF.

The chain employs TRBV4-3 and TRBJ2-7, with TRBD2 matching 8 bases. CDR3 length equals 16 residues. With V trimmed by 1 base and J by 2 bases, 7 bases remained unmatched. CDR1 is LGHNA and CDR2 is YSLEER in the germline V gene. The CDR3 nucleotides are TGCGCCAGCAGCCAAGTCCAAGCGGGAGTAACCTACGAGCAGTACTTC. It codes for CASSQVQAGVTYEQYF.

The CDR3 loop is CASSLLRGSANTGELFF. Here the CDR3 DNA reads TGTGCCAGCAGTTTATTGCGGGGCTCCGCGAACACCGGGGAGCTGTTTTTT. The chain couples TRBV27 to TRBJ2-2; TRBD2 might be the D (6 bases). Germline lookup yields CDR1 MNHEY and CDR2 SMNVEV (reference sequence). The CDR3 runs to 17 residues. V was clipped by 1 base and J by 0 bases, with 12 bases between them.

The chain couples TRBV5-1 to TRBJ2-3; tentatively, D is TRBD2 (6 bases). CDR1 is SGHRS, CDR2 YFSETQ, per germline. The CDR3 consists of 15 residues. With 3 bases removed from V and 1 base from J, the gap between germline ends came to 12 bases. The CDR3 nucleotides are TGCGCCAGCAGCTATTCGGGAGAGGGCACAGATACGCAGTATTTT. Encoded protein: CASSYSGEGTDTQYF.

DNA of the CDR3: TGTGCCAGCAGTTTCAACCGGGACAGGGGCTCCTACGAGCAGTACTTC. This encodes CASSFNRDRGSYEQYF. The V gene is TRBV6-2 or TRBV6-3, the J gene TRBJ2-7; 10 nucleotides align to TRBD1. Germline CDR1 and CDR2: MNHEY and SVGEGT. Trimming at V came to 4 bases and at J to 0 bases, leaving 6 bases not matched to a gene. The CDR3 is made up of 16 amino acids.

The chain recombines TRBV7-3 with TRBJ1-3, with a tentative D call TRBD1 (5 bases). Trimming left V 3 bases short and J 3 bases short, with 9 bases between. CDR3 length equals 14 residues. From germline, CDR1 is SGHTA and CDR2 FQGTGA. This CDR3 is CASSLGGVGNTIYF. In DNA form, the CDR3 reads TGTGCCAGCAGCTTGGGGGGTGTTGGAAACACCATATATTTT.

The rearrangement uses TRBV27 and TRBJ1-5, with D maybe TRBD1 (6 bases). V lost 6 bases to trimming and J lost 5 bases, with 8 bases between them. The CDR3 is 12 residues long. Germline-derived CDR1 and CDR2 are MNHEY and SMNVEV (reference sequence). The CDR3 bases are TGTGCCAGCAGGAACAGGGATCAGCCCCAGCATTTT. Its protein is CASRNRDQPQHF.

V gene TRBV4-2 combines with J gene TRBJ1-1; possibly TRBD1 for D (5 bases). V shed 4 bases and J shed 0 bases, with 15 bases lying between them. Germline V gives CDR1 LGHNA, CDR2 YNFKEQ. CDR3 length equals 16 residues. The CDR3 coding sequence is TGTGCCAGCAGCCCGTCCTATGGGGCGTTGAACACTGAAGCTTTCTTT. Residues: CASSPSYGALNTEAFF.

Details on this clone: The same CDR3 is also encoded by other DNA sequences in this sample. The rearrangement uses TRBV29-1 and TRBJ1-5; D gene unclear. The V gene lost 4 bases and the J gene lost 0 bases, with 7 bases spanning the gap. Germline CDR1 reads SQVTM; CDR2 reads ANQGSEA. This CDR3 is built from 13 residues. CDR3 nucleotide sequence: TGCAGCGTTGTGGAGAGTAGCAATCAGCCCCAGCATTTT. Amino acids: CSVVESSNQPQHF.

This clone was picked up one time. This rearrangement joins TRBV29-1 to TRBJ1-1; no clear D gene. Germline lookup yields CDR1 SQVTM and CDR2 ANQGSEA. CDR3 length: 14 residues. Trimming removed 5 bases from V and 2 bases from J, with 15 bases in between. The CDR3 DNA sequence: TGCAGCGTTAAGAAGAGTCCAGGAAACACTGAAGCTTTCTTT. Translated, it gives CSVKKSPGNTEAFF.

CDR3 in DNA: TGCAGTTCTCTCGGCAAGGAGGAAGAGACCCAGTACTTC. This gives the protein CSSLGKEEETQYF. The genes are TRBV29-1 and TRBJ2-5; weak D call: TRBD2 (5 bases). The CDR3 loop spans 13 amino acids. Germline CDR1 is SQVTM and CDR2 is ANQGSEA.

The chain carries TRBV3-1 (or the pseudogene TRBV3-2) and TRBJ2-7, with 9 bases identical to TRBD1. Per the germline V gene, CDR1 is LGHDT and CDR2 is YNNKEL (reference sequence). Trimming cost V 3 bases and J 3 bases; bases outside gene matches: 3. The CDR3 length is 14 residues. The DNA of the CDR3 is TGTGCCAGCAGCCACGGGACAGGGAACTACGAGCAGTACTTC. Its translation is CASSHGTGNYEQYF.

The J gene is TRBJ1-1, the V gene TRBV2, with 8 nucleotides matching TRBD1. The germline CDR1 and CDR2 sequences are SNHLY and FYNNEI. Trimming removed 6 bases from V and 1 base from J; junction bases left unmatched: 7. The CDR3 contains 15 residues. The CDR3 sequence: CASSRQGTENTEAFF. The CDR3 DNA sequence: TGTGCCAGCAGCCGACAGGGGACGGAGAACACTGAAGCTTTCTTT.

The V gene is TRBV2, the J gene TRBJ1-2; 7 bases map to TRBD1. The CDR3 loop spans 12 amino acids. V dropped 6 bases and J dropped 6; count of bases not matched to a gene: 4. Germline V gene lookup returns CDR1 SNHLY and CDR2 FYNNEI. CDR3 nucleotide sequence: TGTGCCAGCAGCCGGGACAGACATGGCTACACCTTC. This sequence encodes CASSRDRHGYTF.

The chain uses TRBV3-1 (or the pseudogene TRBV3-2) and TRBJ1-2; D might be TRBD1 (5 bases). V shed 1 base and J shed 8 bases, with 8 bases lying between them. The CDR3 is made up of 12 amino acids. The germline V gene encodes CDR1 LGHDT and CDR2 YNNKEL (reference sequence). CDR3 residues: CASSQGQTGYTF. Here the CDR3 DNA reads TGTGCCAGCAGCCAAGGACAGACGGGCTACACCTTC.

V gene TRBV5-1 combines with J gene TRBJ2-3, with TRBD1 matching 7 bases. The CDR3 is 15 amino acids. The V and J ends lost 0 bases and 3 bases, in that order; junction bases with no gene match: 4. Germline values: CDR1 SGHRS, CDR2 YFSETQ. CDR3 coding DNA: TGCGCCAGCAGCTTGGGTAGGGGGCCGACAGATACGCAGTATTTT. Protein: CASSLGRGPTDTQYF.

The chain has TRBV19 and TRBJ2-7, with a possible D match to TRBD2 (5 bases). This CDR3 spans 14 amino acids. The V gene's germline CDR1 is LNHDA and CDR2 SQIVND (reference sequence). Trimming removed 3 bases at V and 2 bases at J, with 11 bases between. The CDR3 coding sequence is TGTGCCAGTAGTATTTTCGAGCGGCCCTACGAGCAGTACTTC. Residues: CASSIFERPYEQYF.